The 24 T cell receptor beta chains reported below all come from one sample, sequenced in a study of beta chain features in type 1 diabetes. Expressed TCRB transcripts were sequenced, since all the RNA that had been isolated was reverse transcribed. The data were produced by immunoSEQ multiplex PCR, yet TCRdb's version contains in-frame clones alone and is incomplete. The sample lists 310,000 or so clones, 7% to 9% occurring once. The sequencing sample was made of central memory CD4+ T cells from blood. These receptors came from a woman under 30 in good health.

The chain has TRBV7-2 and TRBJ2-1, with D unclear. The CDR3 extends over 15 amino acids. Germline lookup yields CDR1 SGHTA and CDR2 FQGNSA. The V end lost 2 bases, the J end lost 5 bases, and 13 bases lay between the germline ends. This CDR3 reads CASSLIRGVNNEQFF. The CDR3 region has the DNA TGTGCCAGCAGCTTAATTCGCGGAGTAAACAATGAGCAGTTCTTC.

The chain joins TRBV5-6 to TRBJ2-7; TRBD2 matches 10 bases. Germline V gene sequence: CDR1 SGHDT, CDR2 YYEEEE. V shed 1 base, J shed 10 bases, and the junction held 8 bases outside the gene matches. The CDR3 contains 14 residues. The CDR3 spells CASSLKSLAGDQYF. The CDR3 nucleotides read TGTGCCAGCAGCTTGAAGTCTCTAGCGGGAGACCAGTACTTC.

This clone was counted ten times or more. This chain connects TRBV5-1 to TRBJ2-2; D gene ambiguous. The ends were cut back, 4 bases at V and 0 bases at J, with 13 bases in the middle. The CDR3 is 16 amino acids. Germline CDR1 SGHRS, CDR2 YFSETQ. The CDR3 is CASSDLASANTGELFF. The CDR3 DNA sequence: TGCGCCAGCAGCGATCTGGCGAGCGCGAACACCGGGGAGCTGTTTTTT.

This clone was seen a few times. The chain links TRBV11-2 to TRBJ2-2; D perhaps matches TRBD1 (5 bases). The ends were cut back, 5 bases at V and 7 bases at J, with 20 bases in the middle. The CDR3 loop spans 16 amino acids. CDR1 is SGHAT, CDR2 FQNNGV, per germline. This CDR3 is CASSVKTDTDGGELFF. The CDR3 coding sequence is TGTGCCAGCAGCGTTAAGACGGACACGGATGGCGGGGAGCTGTTTTTT.

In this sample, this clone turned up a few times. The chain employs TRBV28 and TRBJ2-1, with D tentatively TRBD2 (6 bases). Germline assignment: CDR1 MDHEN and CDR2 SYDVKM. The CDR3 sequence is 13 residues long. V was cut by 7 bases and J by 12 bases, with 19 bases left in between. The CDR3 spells CASTPGTHRWQFF. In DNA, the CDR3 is TGTGCCAGCACCCCGGGGACTCACCGTTGGCAGTTCTTC.

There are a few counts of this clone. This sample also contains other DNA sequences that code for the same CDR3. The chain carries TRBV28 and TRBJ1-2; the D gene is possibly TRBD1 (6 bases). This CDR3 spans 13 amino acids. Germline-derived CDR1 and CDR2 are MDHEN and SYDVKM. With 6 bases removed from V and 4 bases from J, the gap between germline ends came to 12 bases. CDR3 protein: CASRKQGSYGYTF. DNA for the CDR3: TGTGCCAGCAGGAAGCAGGGGAGCTATGGCTACACCTTC.

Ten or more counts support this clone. The CDR3 nucleotides are TGTGCCAGCAGTGTCTCTGGAAACACCATATATTTT. Protein sequence: CASSVSGNTIYF. The chain employs TRBV25-1 and TRBJ1-3, with D hard to call. V was pared by 4 bases and J by 0 bases, with 1 base between. Germline CDR1 MGHDK, CDR2 SYGVNS. CDR3 length equals 12 residues.

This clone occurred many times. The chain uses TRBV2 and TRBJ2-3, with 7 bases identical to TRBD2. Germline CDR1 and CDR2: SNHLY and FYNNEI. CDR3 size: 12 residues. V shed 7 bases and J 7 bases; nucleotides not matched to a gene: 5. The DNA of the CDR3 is TGTGCCAGCACCGGGACTACTTATACGCAGTATTTT. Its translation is CASTGTTYTQYF.

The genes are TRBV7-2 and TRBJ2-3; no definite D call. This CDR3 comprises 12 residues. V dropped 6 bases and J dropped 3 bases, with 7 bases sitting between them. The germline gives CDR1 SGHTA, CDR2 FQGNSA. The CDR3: CASRPQTDTQYF. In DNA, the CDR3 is TGTGCCAGCAGACCGCAAACAGATACGCAGTATTTT. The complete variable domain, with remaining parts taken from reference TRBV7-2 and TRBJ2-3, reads GAGVSQSPSNKVTEKGKDVELRCDPISGHTALYWYRQSLGQGLEFLIYFQGNSAPDKSGLPSDRFSAERTGGSVSTLTIQRTQQEDSAVYLCASRPQTDTQYFGPGTRLTVL.

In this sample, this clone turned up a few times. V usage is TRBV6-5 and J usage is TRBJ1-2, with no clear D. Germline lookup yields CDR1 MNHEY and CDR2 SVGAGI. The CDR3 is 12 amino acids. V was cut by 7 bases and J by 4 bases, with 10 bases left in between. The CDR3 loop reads CASTRGSYGYTF. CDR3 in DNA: TGTGCCAGCACTCGTGGGTCCTATGGCTACACCTTC.

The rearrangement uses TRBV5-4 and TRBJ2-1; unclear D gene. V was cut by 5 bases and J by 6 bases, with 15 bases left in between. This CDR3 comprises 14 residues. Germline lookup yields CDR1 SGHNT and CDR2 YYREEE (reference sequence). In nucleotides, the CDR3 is TGTGCCAGCAGGTTTCCCATGGTGGGCAATGAGCAGTTCTTC. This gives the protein CASRFPMVGNEQFF. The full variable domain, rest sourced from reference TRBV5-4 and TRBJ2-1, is ETGVTQSPTHLIKTRGQQVTLRCSSQSGHNTVSWYQQALGQGPQFIFQYYREEENGRGNFPPRFSGLQFPNYSSELNVNALELDDSALYLCASRFPMVGNEQFFGPGTRLTVL.

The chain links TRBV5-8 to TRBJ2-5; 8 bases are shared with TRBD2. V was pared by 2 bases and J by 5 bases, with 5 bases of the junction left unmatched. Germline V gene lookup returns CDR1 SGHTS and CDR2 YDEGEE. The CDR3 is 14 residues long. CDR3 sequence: CASSLGLAIETQYF. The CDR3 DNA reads TGTGCCAGCAGCTTAGGACTAGCTATCGAGACCCAGTACTTC.

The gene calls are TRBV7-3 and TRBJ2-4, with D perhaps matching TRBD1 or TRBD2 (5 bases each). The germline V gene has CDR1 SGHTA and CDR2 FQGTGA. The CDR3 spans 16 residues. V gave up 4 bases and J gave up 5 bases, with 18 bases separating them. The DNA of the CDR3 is TGTGCCAGCAGCTCCGGACGGTCTCAGGGAGAAAACATTCAGTACTTC. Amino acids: CASSSGRSQGENIQYF.

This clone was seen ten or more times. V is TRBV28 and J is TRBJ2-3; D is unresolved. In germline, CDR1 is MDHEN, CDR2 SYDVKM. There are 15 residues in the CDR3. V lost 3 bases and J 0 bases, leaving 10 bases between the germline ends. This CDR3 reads CASSFTGPSTDTQYF. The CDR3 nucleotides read TGTGCCAGCAGTTTTACGGGCCCAAGCACAGATACGCAGTATTTT.

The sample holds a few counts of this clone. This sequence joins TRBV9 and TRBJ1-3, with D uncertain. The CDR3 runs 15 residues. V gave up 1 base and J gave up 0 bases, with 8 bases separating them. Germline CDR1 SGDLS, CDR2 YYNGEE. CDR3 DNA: TGTGCCAGCAGCGTACTGGGAAGCTCTGGAAACACCATATATTTT. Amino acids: CASSVLGSSGNTIYF.

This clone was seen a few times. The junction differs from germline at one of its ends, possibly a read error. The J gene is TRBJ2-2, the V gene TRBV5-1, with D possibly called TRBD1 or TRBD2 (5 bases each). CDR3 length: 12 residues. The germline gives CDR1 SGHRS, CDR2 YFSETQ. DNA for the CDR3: TGCGCCAGCAGCTTGGACCCTGGGGGGCTGTTTTTT. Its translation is CASSLDPGGLFF.

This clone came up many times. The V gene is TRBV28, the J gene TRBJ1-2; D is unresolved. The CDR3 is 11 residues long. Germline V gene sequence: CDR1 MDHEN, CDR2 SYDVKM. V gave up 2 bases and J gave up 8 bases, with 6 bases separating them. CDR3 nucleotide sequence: TGTGCCAGCAGTTTAAGACGCGGCTACACCTTC. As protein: CASSLRRGYTF.

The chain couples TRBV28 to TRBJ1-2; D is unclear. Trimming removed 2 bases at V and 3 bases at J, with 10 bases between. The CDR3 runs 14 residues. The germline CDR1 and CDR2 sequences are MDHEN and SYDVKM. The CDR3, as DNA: TGTGCCAGCAGTTTACCGGGTGTCTACTATGGCTACACCTTC. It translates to CASSLPGVYYGYTF.

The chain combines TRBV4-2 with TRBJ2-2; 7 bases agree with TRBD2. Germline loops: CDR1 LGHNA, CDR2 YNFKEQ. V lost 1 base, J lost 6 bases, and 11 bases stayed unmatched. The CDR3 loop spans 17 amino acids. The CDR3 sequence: CASSQALMAGEAGELFF. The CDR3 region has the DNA TGTGCCAGCAGCCAAGCGTTAATGGCGGGAGAGGCCGGGGAGCTGTTTTTT.

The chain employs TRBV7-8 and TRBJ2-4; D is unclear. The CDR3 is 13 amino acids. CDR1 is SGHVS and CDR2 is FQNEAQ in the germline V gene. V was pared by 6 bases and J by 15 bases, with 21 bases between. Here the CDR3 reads CASSGTTVGSRYF. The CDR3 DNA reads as TGTGCCAGCAGTGGTACTACGGTAGGATCTCGGTACTTC.

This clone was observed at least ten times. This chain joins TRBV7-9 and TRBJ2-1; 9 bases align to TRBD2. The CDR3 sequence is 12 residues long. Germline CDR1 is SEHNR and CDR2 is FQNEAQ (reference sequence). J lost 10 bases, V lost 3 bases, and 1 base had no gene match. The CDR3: CASSFTSGEQFF. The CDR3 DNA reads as TGTGCCAGCAGCTTTACTAGCGGGGAGCAGTTCTTC.

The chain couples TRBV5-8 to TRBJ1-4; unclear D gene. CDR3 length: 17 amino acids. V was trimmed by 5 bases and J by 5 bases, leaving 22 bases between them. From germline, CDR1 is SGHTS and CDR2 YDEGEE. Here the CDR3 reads CASSLRGGGNENEKLFF. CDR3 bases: TGTGCCAGCAGTCTACGCGGAGGAGGAAATGAAAATGAAAAACTGTTTTTT.

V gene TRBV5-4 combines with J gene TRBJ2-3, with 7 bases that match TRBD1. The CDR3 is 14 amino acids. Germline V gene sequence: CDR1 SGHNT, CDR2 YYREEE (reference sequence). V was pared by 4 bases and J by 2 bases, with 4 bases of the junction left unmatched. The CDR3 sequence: CASSPTGTTDTQYF. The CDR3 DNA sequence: TGTGCCAGCAGCCCGACAGGGACCACAGATACGCAGTATTTT.

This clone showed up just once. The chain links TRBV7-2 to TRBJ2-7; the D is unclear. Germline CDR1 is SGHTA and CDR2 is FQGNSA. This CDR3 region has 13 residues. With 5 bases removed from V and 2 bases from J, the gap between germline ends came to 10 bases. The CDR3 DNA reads TGTGCCAGCAGCCCCCACATGACCTACGAGCAGTACTTC. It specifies CASSPHMTYEQYF.